Shown below are 19 T cell receptor beta chains from a single sample sequenced in a study of graft-versus-host responses after intestinal transplantation. The antigens of these receptors remain unknown. Measured with immunoSEQ multiplex PCR; TCRdb has only the in-frame clones, and not every one. The table lists tens of thousands of clones, 93% of them singletons. The sample in question was unstimulated CD8+ T cells sorted from spleen or lymph node cells, obtained before intestinal transplant. Source of these receptors: a human donor who received an intestinal transplant.

CDR3 sequence: CASSQDVEGTGIGEAFF. The CDR3, as DNA: TGCGCCAGCAGCCAAGATGTAGAAGGGACAGGGATCGGTGAAGCTTTCTTT. The rearrangement uses TRBV4-3 and TRBJ1-1; TRBD1 matches at 9 bases. This CDR3 region has 17 residues. Trimming removed 0 bases from V and 7 bases from J; junction bases left unmatched: 12. In germline, CDR1 is LGHNA, CDR2 YSLEER.

The chain employs TRBV30 and TRBJ1-2; TRBD1 is a possible D gene (5 bases). In germline, CDR1 is GTSNPN, CDR2 SVGIG (reference sequence). Trimming shortened V by 4 bases and J by 4 bases, and 10 bases separated the two germline ends. CDR3 length equals 12 residues. In DNA, the CDR3 is TGTGCCTGGATCGCAGGGATCTATGGCTACACCTTC. As protein: CAWIAGIYGYTF.

This sequence joins TRBV4-3 and TRBJ2-2; D possibly corresponds to TRBD1 (5 bases). Germline CDR1 LGHNA, CDR2 YSLEER. Trimming removed 0 bases at V and 6 bases at J, with 23 bases between. CDR3 length: 19 residues. CDR3 sequence reads: CASSQDQGIPSGFSGELFF. The CDR3 nucleotides are TGCGCCAGCAGCCAAGATCAGGGCATACCGTCGGGTTTTTCCGGGGAGCTGTTTTTT.

The V gene is TRBV4-3, the J gene TRBJ1-2; weak D call: TRBD1 (5 bases). Trimming pared 1 base from V and 1 base from J, leaving 7 bases between. Germline assignment: CDR1 LGHNA and CDR2 YSLEER. The CDR3 spans 14 residues. The CDR3 DNA is TGCGCCAGCAGCCAAGCGGGGGATAACTATGGCTACACCTTC. It specifies CASSQAGDNYGYTF.

CDR3 DNA sequence: TGTGCCAGCAGCGAACTAGCGGGGACCTCCTACGAGCAGTACTTC. It is translated as CASSELAGTSYEQYF. The chain links TRBV11-3 to TRBJ2-7; 10 bases are a match to TRBD2. This CDR3 contains 15 residues. The germline gives CDR1 SGHNT, CDR2 YENEEA. The J segment lost 0 bases and the V segment lost 5 bases, leaving 4 bases of the junction unmatched.

The chain carries TRBV10-3 and TRBJ2-2; D is ambiguous. CDR3 length equals 12 residues. Between the trimmed V and J ends, which lost 7 bases and 4 bases, there was a span of 7 bases. Per germline, CDR1 ENHRY and CDR2 SYGVKD. The CDR3 coding sequence is TGTGCCATCAAGGCGGCCACCGGGGAGCTGTTTTTT. It yields the protein CAIKAATGELFF.

The chain uses TRBV7-2 and TRBJ1-6, with D hard to call. The V gene's germline CDR1 is SGHTA and CDR2 FQGNSA. V lost 0 bases and J 0 bases, leaving 12 bases between the germline ends. The CDR3 sequence is 18 residues long. The CDR3 protein is CASSLAAPTSSYNSPLHF. The CDR3 region has the DNA TGTGCCAGCAGCTTAGCCGCCCCGACTAGCTCCTATAATTCACCCCTCCACTTT.

The V call is TRBV5-1, the J call TRBJ2-1, with 7 bases fitting TRBD2. Germline CDR1 and CDR2: SGHRS and YFSETQ. This CDR3 has 15 residues. Germline trimming cut 1 base from V and 2 bases from J; bases unmatched to any gene: 3. CDR3 protein: CASSLTGGPYNEQFF. DNA of the CDR3: TGCGCCAGCAGCTTGACGGGGGGACCCTACAATGAGCAGTTCTTC.

This clone has just one count. The chain uses TRBV25-1 and TRBJ1-2, with 10 bases that match TRBD1. V lost 3 bases and J lost 7; bases outside the gene matches: 8. The CDR3 covers 15 residues. Germline loops: CDR1 MGHDK, CDR2 SYGVNS. The DNA of the CDR3 is TGTGCCAGCAGTGACCTACGACAGGGGGCGGTTGGCTACACCTTC. Translating it yields CASSDLRQGAVGYTF.

This clone has only one observation. No conserved phenylalanine or tryptophan ends this CDR3, so it is likely a read error. This chain uses TRBV6-5 with TRBJ2-7; D remains ambiguous. The CDR3 covers 16 residues. With 0 bases removed from V and 3 bases from J, the gap between germline ends came to 15 bases. Germline-derived CDR1 and CDR2 are MNHEY and SVGAGI. CDR3 in amino acids: CASSYSAAAALYEQYS. CDR3 coding DNA: TGTGCCAGCAGTTACTCCGCAGCCGCAGCGCTCTACGAGCAGTACTCC.

The chain recombines TRBV4-3 with TRBJ2-7; 7 bases align to TRBD2. Losses at the gene ends were 0 bases for V and 2 bases for J; bases not matched to a gene: 7. The CDR3 has 16 residues. Germline V gene sequence: CDR1 LGHNA, CDR2 YSLEER. CDR3 nucleotides: TGCGCCAGCAGCCAAGATTTAAGCGGGGAGACCTACGAGCAGTACTTC. Protein sequence: CASSQDLSGETYEQYF.

The rearrangement uses TRBV7-9 and TRBJ1-5; D is perhaps TRBD1 (5 bases). V lost 1 base to trimming and J lost 7 bases, with 5 bases between them. The CDR3 runs to 12 residues. Germline CDR1 reads SEHNR; CDR2 reads FQNEAQ (reference sequence). CDR3 protein: CASSLGGQPQHF. CDR3 coding DNA: TGTGCCAGCAGCTTAGGGGGCCAGCCCCAGCATTTT.

This clone occurred once. The chain links TRBV2 to TRBJ2-3; TRBD2 is a possible D gene (7 bases). The CDR3 loop spans 13 amino acids. V was pared by 3 bases and J by 5 bases, with 9 bases between. CDR1 and CDR2 (germline): SNHLY, FYNNEI. This CDR3 reads CASSEGGRDTQYF. CDR3 nucleotide sequence: TGTGCCAGCAGTGAGGGGGGGCGAGATACGCAGTATTTT.

V and J are TRBV6-1 and TRBJ2-5; D may be TRBD1 (6 bases). The CDR3 length is 14 residues. CDR1 is MNHNS and CDR2 is SASEGT in the germline V gene. V dropped 8 bases and J dropped 1 base, with 14 bases sitting between them. The CDR3 here is CASFRQAFQETQYF. DNA of the CDR3: TGTGCCAGCTTTCGACAGGCCTTCCAAGAGACCCAGTACTTC.

The rearrangement joins TRBV19 to TRBJ1-1; 7 nucleotides agree with TRBD1. The V and J ends lost 3 bases and 3 bases, in that order; junction bases with no gene match: 13. The CDR3 consists of 17 residues. The germline CDR1 and CDR2 sequences are LNHDA and SQIVND (reference sequence). The CDR3 nucleotides are TGTGCCAGTAGTATGCCTCGGACAGGAACCATTTACACTGAAGCTTTCTTT. Translating it yields CASSMPRTGTIYTEAFF. Full variable domain (missing parts from reference TRBV19 and TRBJ1-1): DGGITQSPKYLFRKEGQNVTLSCEQNLNHDAMYWYRQDPGQGLRLIYYSQIVNDFQKGDIAEGYSVSREKKESFPLTVTSAQKNPTAFYLCASSMPRTGTIYTEAFFGQGTRLTVV.

The genes are TRBV9 and TRBJ1-1; D is unclear. CDR1 and CDR2 (germline): SGDLS, YYNGEE. This CDR3 spans 13 amino acids. Trimming pared 0 bases from V and 5 bases from J, leaving 8 bases between. Here the CDR3 DNA reads TGTGCCAGCAGCGTAGCTACGGGGACTGAAGCTTTCTTT. This codes for CASSVATGTEAFF. Variable domain in full (rest from reference TRBV9 and TRBJ1-1): DSGVTQTPKHLITATGQRVTLRCSPRSGDLSVYWYQQSLDQGLQFLIQYYNGEERAKGNILERFSAQQFPDLHSELNLSSLELGDSALYFCASSVATGTEAFFGQGTRLTVV.

The chain uses TRBV7-9 and TRBJ1-2; 7 bases match TRBD1. The trim removed 5 bases at V and 0 bases at J, leaving 3 bases unmatched. Per germline, CDR1 SEHNR and CDR2 FQNEAQ (reference sequence). The CDR3 spans 14 residues. CDR3 in amino acids: CASSAGQANYGYTF. CDR3 DNA sequence: TGTGCCAGCAGCGCCGGACAGGCTAACTATGGCTACACCTTC.

The chain is built from TRBV2 and TRBJ1-6; no definite D call. This CDR3 spans 13 amino acids. Per germline, CDR1 SNHLY and CDR2 FYNNEI. Trimming pared 3 bases from V and 9 bases from J, leaving 9 bases between. CDR3 loop: CASSDEIGSPLHF. CDR3 nucleotides: TGTGCCAGCAGTGACGAGATTGGTTCACCCCTCCACTTT.

The chain has TRBV6-5 and TRBJ2-1, with 14 bases matching TRBD2. Germline trimming cut 6 bases from V and 10 bases from J; bases unmatched to any gene: 8. CDR3 length: 15 amino acids. Germline CDR1 reads MNHEY; CDR2 reads SVGAGI. As DNA, the CDR3 is TGTGCCAGCAGGGGACTAGCGGGGGTGCTTAGCGAGCAGTTCTTC. Protein: CASRGLAGVLSEQFF.